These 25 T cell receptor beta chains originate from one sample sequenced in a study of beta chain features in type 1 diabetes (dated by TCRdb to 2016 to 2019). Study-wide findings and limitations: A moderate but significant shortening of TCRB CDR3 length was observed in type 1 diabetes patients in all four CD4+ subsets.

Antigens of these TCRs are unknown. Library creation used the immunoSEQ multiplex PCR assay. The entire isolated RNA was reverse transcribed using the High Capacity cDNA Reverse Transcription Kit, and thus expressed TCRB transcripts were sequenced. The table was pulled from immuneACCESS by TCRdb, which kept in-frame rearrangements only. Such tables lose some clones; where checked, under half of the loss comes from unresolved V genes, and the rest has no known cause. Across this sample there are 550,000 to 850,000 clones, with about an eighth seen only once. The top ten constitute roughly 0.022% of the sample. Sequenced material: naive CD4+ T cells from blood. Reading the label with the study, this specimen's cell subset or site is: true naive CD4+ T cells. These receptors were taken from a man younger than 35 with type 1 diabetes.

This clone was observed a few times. CDR3 sequence reads: CASSLISGGDHYGYTF. The CDR3 nucleotides read TGCGCCAGCAGCTTGATCTCAGGGGGTGACCACTATGGCTACACCTTC. The chain recombines TRBV5-1 with TRBJ1-2; 7 positions match TRBD1. The CDR3 length is 16 residues. V shed 1 base and J 3 bases; nucleotides not matched to a gene: 9. Germline CDR1 and CDR2: SGHRS and YFSETQ.

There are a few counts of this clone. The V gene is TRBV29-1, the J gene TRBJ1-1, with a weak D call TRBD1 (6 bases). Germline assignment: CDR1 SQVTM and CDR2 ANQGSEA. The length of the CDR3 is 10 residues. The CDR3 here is CSAGVAEAFF. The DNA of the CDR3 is TGCAGTGCAGGGGTAGCTGAAGCTTTCTTT.

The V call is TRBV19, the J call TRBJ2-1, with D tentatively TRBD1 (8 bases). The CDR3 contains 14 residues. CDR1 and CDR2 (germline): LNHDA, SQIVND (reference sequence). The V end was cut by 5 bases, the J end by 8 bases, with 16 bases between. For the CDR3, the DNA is TGTGCCAGTAGTGAATGGACAGGGAGGGATGAGCAGTTCTTC. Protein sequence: CASSEWTGRDEQFF. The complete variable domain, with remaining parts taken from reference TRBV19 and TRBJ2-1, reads DGGITQSPKYLFRKEGQNVTLSCEQNLNHDAMYWYRQDPGQGLRLIYYSQIVNDFQKGDIAEGYSVSREKKESFPLTVTSAQKNPTAFYLCASSEWTGRDEQFFGPGTRLTVL.

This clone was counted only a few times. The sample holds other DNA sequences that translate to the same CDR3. In DNA, the CDR3 is TGTGCCAGCAGCTCCCTGCGGGGCAATGAGCAGTTCTTC. Translating gives CASSSLRGNEQFF. This rearrangement joins TRBV7-2 to TRBJ2-1; possible D gene TRBD2, 6 bases. The V gene's germline CDR1 is SGHTA and CDR2 FQGNSA. The CDR3 consists of 13 residues. Trimming removed 4 bases from V and 6 bases from J, with 10 bases in between.

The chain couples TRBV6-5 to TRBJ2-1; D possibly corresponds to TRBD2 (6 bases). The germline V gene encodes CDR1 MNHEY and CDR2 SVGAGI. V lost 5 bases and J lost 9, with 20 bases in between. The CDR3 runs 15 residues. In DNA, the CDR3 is TGTGCCAGCAGTAGGGGCCAGGAGAGGAGGGGTGAGCAGTTCTTC. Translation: CASSRGQERRGEQFF.

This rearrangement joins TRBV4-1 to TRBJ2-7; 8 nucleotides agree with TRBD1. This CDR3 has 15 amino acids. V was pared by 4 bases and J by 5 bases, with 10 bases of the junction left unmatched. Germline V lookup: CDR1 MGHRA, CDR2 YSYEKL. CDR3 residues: CASSPIPDRENEQYF. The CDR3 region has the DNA TGCGCCAGCAGCCCCATCCCGGACAGGGAAAACGAGCAGTACTTC.

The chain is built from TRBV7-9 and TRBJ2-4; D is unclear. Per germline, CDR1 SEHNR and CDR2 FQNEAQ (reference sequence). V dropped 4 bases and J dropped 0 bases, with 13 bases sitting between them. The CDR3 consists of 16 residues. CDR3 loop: CASSSFRNLAKNIQYF. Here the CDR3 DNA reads TGTGCCAGCAGCTCGTTCCGTAACCTAGCCAAAAACATTCAGTACTTC.

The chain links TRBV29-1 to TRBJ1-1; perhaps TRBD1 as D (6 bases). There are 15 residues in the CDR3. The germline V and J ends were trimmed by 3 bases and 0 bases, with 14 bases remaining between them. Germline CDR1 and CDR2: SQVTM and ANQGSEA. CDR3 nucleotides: TGCAGCGTTGACAGGGGATTGGGCATGAACACTGAAGCTTTCTTT. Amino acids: CSVDRGLGMNTEAFF. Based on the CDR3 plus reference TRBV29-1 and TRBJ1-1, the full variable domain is SAVISQKPSRDICQRGTSLTIQCQVDSQVTMMFWYRQQPGQSLTLIATANQGSEATYESGFVIDKFPISRPNLTFSTLTVSNMSPEDSSIYLCSVDRGLGMNTEAFFGQGTRLTVV.

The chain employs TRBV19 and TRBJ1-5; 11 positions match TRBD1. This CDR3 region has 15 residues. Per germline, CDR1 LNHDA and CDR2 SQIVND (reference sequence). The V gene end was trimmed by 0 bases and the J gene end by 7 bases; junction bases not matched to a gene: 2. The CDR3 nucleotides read TGTGCCAGTAGTATAGAGGGACAGGGGGTCCAGCCCCAGCATTTT. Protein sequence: CASSIEGQGVQPQHF. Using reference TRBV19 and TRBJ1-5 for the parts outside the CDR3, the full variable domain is DGGITQSPKYLFRKEGQNVTLSCEQNLNHDAMYWYRQDPGQGLRLIYYSQIVNDFQKGDIAEGYSVSREKKESFPLTVTSAQKNPTAFYLCASSIEGQGVQPQHFGDGTRLSIL.

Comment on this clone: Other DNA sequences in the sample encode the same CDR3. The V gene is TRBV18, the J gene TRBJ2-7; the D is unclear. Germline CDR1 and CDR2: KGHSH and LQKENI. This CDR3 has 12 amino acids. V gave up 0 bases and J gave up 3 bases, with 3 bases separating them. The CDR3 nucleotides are TGTGCCAGCTCACCACCGAGCTACGAGCAGTACTTC. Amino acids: CASSPPSYEQYF.

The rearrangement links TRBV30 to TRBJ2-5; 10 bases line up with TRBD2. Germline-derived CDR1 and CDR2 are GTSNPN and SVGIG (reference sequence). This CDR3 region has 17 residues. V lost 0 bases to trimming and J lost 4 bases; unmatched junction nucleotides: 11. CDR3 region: CAWSVPSGGTVGETQYF. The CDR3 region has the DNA TGTGCCTGGAGTGTACCTAGCGGGGGAACGGTCGGAGAGACCCAGTACTTC.

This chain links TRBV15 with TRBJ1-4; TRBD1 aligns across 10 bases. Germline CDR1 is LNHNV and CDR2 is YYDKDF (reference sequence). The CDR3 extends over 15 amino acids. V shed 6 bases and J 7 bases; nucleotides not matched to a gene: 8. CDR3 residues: CATSALRDRGEKLFF. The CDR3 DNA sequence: TGTGCCACCAGTGCCCTGAGGGACAGGGGTGAAAAACTGTTTTTT.

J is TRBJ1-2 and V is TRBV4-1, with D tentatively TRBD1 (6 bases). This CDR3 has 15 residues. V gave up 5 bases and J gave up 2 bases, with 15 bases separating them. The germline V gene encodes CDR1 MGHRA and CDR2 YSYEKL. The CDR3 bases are TGCGCCAGCAGCGAGGCCGGGACACCGAACTATGGCTACACCTTC. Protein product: CASSEAGTPNYGYTF.

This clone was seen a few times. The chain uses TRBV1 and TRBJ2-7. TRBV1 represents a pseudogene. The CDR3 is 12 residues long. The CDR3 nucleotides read TGCACCAGCAGCCGGGATCCGGTTGGGCCCTTCTTC. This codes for CTSSRDPVGPFF.

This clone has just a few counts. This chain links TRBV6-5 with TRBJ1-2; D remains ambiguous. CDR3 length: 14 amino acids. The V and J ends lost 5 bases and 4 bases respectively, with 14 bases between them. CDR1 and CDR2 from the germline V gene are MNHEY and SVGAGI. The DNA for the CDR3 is TGTGCCAGCAGTGAAATTCACGCAAGCTATGGCTACACCTTC. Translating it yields CASSEIHASYGYTF.

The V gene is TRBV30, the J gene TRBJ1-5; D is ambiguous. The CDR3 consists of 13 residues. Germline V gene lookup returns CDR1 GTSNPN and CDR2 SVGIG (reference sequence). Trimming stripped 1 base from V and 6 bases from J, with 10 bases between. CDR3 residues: CAWSEVAGQPQHF. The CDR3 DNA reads TGTGCCTGGAGTGAAGTGGCGGGTCAGCCCCAGCATTTT.

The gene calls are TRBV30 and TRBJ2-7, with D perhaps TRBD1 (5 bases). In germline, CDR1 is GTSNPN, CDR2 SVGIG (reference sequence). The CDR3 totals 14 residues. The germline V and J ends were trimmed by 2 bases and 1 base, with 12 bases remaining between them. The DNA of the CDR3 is TGTGCCTGGAGTCTGCGGTACAGGTCCTACGAGCAGTACTTC. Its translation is CAWSLRYRSYEQYF.

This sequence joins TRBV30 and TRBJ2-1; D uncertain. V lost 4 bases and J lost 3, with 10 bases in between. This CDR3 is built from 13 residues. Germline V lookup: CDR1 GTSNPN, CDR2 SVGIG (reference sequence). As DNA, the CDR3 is TGTGCCTGGATCCGCGACCTCTACAATGAGCAGTTCTTC. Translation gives CAWIRDLYNEQFF.

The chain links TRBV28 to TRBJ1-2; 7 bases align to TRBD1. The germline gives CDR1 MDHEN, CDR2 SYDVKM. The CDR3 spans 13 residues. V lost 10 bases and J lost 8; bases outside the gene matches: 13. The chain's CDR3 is CATQPDRASGYTF. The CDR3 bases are TGTGCCACGCAACCCGACAGGGCCTCCGGCTACACCTTC.

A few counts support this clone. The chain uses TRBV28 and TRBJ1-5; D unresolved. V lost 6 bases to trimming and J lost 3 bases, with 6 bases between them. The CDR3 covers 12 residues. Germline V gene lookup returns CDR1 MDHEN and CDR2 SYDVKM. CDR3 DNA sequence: TGTGCCAGCAGCACGCACAATCAGCCCCAGCATTTT. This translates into CASSTHNQPQHF.

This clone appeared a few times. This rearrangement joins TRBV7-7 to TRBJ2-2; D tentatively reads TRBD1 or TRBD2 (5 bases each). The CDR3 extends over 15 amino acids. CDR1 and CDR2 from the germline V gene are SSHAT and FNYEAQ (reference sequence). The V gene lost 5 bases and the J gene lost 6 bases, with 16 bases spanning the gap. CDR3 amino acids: CASSIGTTTAGELFF. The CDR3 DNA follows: TGTGCCAGCAGCATCGGGACGACGACTGCCGGGGAGCTGTTTTTT.

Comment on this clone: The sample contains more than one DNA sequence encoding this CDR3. The CDR3 spells CASSPGQGAGEQYF. The CDR3 nucleotides are TGCGCCAGCAGCCCAGGACAGGGGGCCGGTGAGCAGTACTTC. The chain joins TRBV4-1 to TRBJ2-7; TRBD1 matches at 11 bases. The CDR3 covers 14 residues. Unmatched junction bases numbered 6, after V lost 4 bases and J lost 7 bases. The germline CDR1 and CDR2 sequences are MGHRA and YSYEKL.

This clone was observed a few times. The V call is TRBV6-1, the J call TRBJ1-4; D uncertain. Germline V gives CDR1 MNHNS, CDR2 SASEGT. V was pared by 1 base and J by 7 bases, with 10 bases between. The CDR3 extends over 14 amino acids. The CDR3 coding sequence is TGTGCCAGCAGTGAAGACAGTCCCATTGAAAAACTGTTTTTT. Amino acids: CASSEDSPIEKLFF.

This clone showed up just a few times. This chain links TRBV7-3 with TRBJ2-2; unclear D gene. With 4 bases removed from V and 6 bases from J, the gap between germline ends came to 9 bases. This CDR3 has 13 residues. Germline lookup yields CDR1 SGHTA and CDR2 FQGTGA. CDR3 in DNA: TGTGCCAGCAGCTGGTCGGCAGCCGGGGAGCTGTTTTTT. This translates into CASSWSAAGELFF.

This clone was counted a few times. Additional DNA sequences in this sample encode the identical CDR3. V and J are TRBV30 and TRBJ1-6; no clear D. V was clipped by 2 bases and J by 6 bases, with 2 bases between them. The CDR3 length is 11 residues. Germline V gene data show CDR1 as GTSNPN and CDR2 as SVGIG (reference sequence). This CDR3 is CAWSSNSPLHF. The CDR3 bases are TGTGCCTGGAGTAGTAATTCACCCCTCCACTTT. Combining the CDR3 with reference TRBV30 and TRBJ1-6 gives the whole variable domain SQTIHQWPATLVQPVGSPLSLECTVEGTSNPNLYWYRQAAGRGLQLLFYSVGIGQISSEVPQNLSASRPQDRQFILSSKKLLLSDSGFYLCAWSSNSPLHFGNGTRLTVT.